Following are 10 T cell receptor beta chains from one sample sequenced in a study of blood T cell repertoires in COVID-19. Here immunoSEQ multiplex PCR was the method, and the copy in TCRdb shows in-frame clones only, minus some. Seen here are some 94,000 clones, about 90% observed once, and the top ten hold more than 0.85%. The specimen was peripheral blood. These receptor sequences come from a human donor in a cohort sampled during active COVID-19.

This chain uses TRBV7-8 with TRBJ1-4; D unresolved. The V and J ends lost 1 base and 8 bases respectively, with 5 bases between them. Germline assignment: CDR1 SGHVS and CDR2 FQNEAQ. This CDR3 has 12 amino acids. The CDR3 loop reads CASSLDGEKLFF. The CDR3 region has the DNA TGTGCCAGCAGCTTAGACGGGGAAAAACTGTTTTTT.

This clone was seen only a few times. The chain uses TRBV9 and TRBJ2-3; 8 nucleotides line up with TRBD2. V was pared by 4 bases and J by 1 base, with 8 bases of the junction left unmatched. The CDR3 spans 16 residues. Germline V gene lookup returns CDR1 SGDLS and CDR2 YYNGEE. The CDR3 DNA sequence: TGTGCCAGCAGCCCCCGGACTAGCCAAGGCACAGATACGCAGTATTTT. Encoded protein: CASSPRTSQGTDTQYF. The variable domain in full, with the rest retrieved from reference TRBV9 and TRBJ2-3, is DSGVTQTPKHLITATGQRVTLRCSPRSGDLSVYWYQQSLDQGLQFLIQYYNGEERAKGNILERFSAQQFPDLHSELNLSSLELGDSALYFCASSPRTSQGTDTQYFGPGTRLTVL.

The chain joins TRBV6-5 to TRBJ1-1; TRBD1 is a possible D gene (6 bases). There are 12 residues in the CDR3. Trimming took off 11 bases at V and 3 bases at J, with 13 bases between the two ends. CDR1 is MNHEY and CDR2 is SVGAGI in the germline V gene. In DNA form, the CDR3 reads TGTGCCGGCCCCGACAGGCACACTGAAGCTTTCTTT. Amino acids: CAGPDRHTEAFF.

The rearrangement links TRBV19 to TRBJ1-4; 10 bases line up with TRBD1. The CDR3 is made up of 14 amino acids. From germline, CDR1 is LNHDA and CDR2 SQIVND (reference sequence). J lost 8 bases, V lost 6 bases, and 6 bases had no gene match. CDR3 in amino acids: CASSRDRGGEKLFF. CDR3 DNA: TGTGCCAGTAGCAGGGACAGGGGCGGAGAAAAACTGTTTTTT.

This clone showed up just a few times. The genes are TRBV7-8 and TRBJ2-1; unclear D gene. The V gene lost 3 bases and the J gene lost 0 bases, with 9 bases spanning the gap. CDR1 and CDR2 from the germline V gene are SGHVS and FQNEAQ. This CDR3 region has 15 residues. CDR3 coding DNA: TGTGCCAGCAGCTTCGCGTCGAGCTCCTACAATGAGCAGTTCTTC. Its translation is CASSFASSSYNEQFF.

The V gene is TRBV21-1, the J gene TRBJ1-1. TRBV21-1 represents a pseudogene. This CDR3 has 14 residues. The CDR3 reads CASSTTIGGTEAFF. The CDR3 DNA is TGTGCCAGCAGCACTACTATTGGAGGCACTGAAGCTTTCTTT.

This chain joins TRBV6-5 and TRBJ1-3; D gene ambiguous. CDR3 size: 15 residues. V lost 5 bases and J lost 0, with 11 bases in between. Per the germline V gene, CDR1 is MNHEY and CDR2 is SVGAGI. The CDR3 DNA reads TGTGCCAGCAGTAGACTCAGAGACTCTGGAAACACCATATATTTT. This codes for CASSRLRDSGNTIYF.

The J gene is TRBJ2-1, the V gene TRBV29-1; D not resolved. The germline V and J ends were trimmed by 8 bases and 4 bases, with 12 bases remaining between them. Germline loops: CDR1 SQVTM, CDR2 ANQGSEA. CDR3 size: 12 residues. The CDR3 nucleotides read TGCAGCCCCGAGACTCTGTACAATGAGCAGTTCTTC. Translation: CSPETLYNEQFF.

V usage is TRBV27 and J usage is TRBJ2-1, with D perhaps TRBD2 (5 bases). The V end lost 6 bases, the J end lost 4 bases, and 13 bases lay between the germline ends. The CDR3 consists of 14 residues. Germline CDR1 MNHEY, CDR2 SMNVEV (reference sequence). CDR3 nucleotide sequence: TGTGCCAGCAGCTTTACCGGGGTTTACAATGAGCAGTTCTTC. Translated: CASSFTGVYNEQFF.

V usage is TRBV5-1 and J usage is TRBJ2-3; 9 bases match TRBD2. Germline V gives CDR1 SGHRS, CDR2 YFSETQ. The CDR3 runs 16 residues. Trimming cost V 2 bases and J 2 bases; bases outside gene matches: 6. The CDR3, as DNA: TGCGCCAGCAGCTTAATAGCGGGAGCCTCCACAGATACGCAGTATTTT. Translating it yields CASSLIAGASTDTQYF.